One sample yielded the 15 T cell receptor beta chains listed below, sequenced in a study of memory CD4+ T cells and cytomegalovirus serostatus. Produced via immunoSEQ multiplex PCR; TCRdb's table is partial and in-frame only. The sample lists around 60,000 clones, about four fifths occurring once. The sort gate was single viable CD3+CD4+CD8-CD45RO+ cells for memory CD4+ T cells. Specimen: memory CD4+ T cells from blood. The source of these receptors is an adult in good health and CMV-seronegative. Some clones in this sample may be carry-over from other donors' samples.

The genes are TRBV29-1 and TRBJ2-3; D is possibly TRBD2 (5 bases). Germline CDR1 SQVTM, CDR2 ANQGSEA. V was clipped by 6 bases and J by 2 bases, with 12 bases between them. This CDR3 has 13 amino acids. As DNA, the CDR3 is TGCAGCGTAAGCGGAGATAACACAGATACGCAGTATTTT. Residues: CSVSGDNTDTQYF.

The J gene is TRBJ2-3, the V gene TRBV7-8, with 12 bases fitting TRBD1. The CDR3 runs 19 residues. CDR1 is SGHVS and CDR2 is FQNEAQ in the germline V gene. V trimming: 5 bases; J trimming: 0 bases; junction bases outside the gene matches: 12. The CDR3 DNA sequence: TGTGCCAGCAGCCAGGGGACAGGGGGCGCGTGGGCTAGCACAGATACGCAGTATTTT. This encodes CASSQGTGGAWASTDTQYF.

This chain joins TRBV7-2 and TRBJ2-3; D is possibly TRBD1 (6 bases). The CDR3 sequence is 15 residues long. Per germline, CDR1 SGHTA and CDR2 FQGNSA. The V gene lost 2 bases and the J gene lost 4 bases, with 13 bases spanning the gap. This CDR3 is CASSLKQGNADTQYF. CDR3 coding DNA: TGTGCCAGCAGCTTAAAACAGGGAAACGCAGATACGCAGTATTTT.

Remarks on this clone: Within the sample, other DNA sequences also encode this same CDR3. V gene TRBV30 combines with J gene TRBJ2-4; 7 bases match TRBD1. Germline V gives CDR1 GTSNPN, CDR2 SVGIG (reference sequence). The length of the CDR3 is 15 residues. Trimming took 4 bases from V and 0 from J; bases not matched to a gene: 6. CDR3 residues: CAWTGQALAKNIQYF. The CDR3 nucleotides are TGTGCCTGGACCGGACAGGCACTAGCCAAAAACATTCAGTACTTC.

This clone has only a few counts. J is TRBJ1-5 and V is TRBV19; tentatively, D is TRBD1 (5 bases). The CDR3 contains 15 residues. V was pared by 0 bases and J by 4 bases, with 10 bases between. From germline, CDR1 is LNHDA and CDR2 SQIVND (reference sequence). This chain's CDR3 is CASSIDRGRNQPQHF. CDR3 bases: TGTGCCAGTAGTATAGATAGGGGTAGGAATCAGCCCCAGCATTTT.

In this sample, this clone turned up once. V usage is TRBV7-8 and J usage is TRBJ2-3; D is uncertain. Germline V gene data show CDR1 as SGHVS and CDR2 as FQNEAQ. Trimming left V 2 bases short and J 4 bases short, with 4 bases between. CDR3 size: 12 residues. The CDR3 here is CASSLLSDTQYF. For the CDR3, the DNA is TGTGCCAGCAGCTTACTTTCAGATACGCAGTATTTT.

This rearrangement joins TRBV29-1 to TRBJ1-1; 10 positions agree with TRBD1. The V segment lost 4 bases and the J segment 4 bases; nucleotides outside the gene matches: 3. Looked up from germline, CDR1 is SQVTM and CDR2 is ANQGSEA. The CDR3 length is 13 residues. CDR3 nucleotides: TGCAGCGTTGTTGGGACAGGGGCCACTGAAGCTTTCTTT. It is translated as CSVVGTGATEAFF.

This sequence joins TRBV5-1 and TRBJ2-7, with 9 bases identical to TRBD2. Trimming at V came to 1 base and at J to 6 bases, leaving 8 bases not matched to a gene. The germline V gene has CDR1 SGHRS and CDR2 YFSETQ. The CDR3 extends over 15 amino acids. The chain's CDR3 is CASSLLTSGRSEQYF. CDR3 coding DNA: TGCGCCAGCAGCTTGTTAACTAGCGGGCGATCCGAGCAGTACTTC.

The chain joins TRBV28 to TRBJ2-7; 8 nucleotides align to TRBD1. The CDR3 sequence is 14 residues long. Germline V CDR1 and CDR2: MDHEN, SYDVKM. V lost 6 bases, J lost 0 bases, and 4 bases stayed unmatched. The CDR3 DNA is TGTGCCAGCAGGGAGGGACAGGCCTCCTACGAGCAGTACTTC. This encodes CASREGQASYEQYF.

CDR3 nucleotide sequence: TGTGCCAGCTCAGGGGGCAGGGGTGGCTACACCTTC. It is translated as CASSGGRGGYTF. The chain employs TRBV10-3 and TRBJ1-2; TRBD1 matches 8 bases. This CDR3 has 12 amino acids. Trimming removed 10 bases from V and 7 bases from J; junction bases left unmatched: 8. CDR1 is ENHRY and CDR2 is SYGVKD in the germline V gene.

This sequence joins TRBV28 and TRBJ1-2; D is undetermined. Germline assignment: CDR1 MDHEN and CDR2 SYDVKM. This CDR3 is built from 13 residues. The ends were cut back, 3 bases at V and 2 bases at J, with 7 bases in the middle. The CDR3 loop reads CASSFVGNYGYTF. In nucleotides, the CDR3 is TGTGCCAGCAGTTTCGTGGGGAACTATGGCTACACCTTC.

This clone was picked up one time. The V call is TRBV28, the J call TRBJ1-1; 7 bases map to TRBD1. V lost 5 bases to trimming and J lost 1 base; unmatched junction nucleotides: 4. The CDR3 length is 14 residues. The germline V gene encodes CDR1 MDHEN and CDR2 SYDVKM. The CDR3 bases are TGTGCCAGCAGTCCGAGACAGGGGAACACTGAAGCTTTCTTT. Protein: CASSPRQGNTEAFF.

The chain combines TRBV19 with TRBJ2-2, with D perhaps TRBD1 (6 bases). Deletions cut 5 bases from V and 6 bases from J, with 19 bases between. This CDR3 is built from 16 residues. The germline CDR1 and CDR2 sequences are LNHDA and SQIVND (reference sequence). The CDR3 bases are TGTGCCAGTAGTCTAAACAGGGCCAGGACGGCCGGGGAGCTGTTTTTT. Translation: CASSLNRARTAGELFF.

On this clone: The junction differs from germline at one of its ends, possibly a read error. The genes are TRBV7-7 and TRBJ2-2; a possible D gene is TRBD1 (6 bases). This CDR3 spans 15 amino acids. Per germline, CDR1 SSHAT and CDR2 FNYEAQ (reference sequence). The CDR3 sequence is CASSLQGPNTGELFF. CDR3 DNA: TGTGCTAGCAGCTTACAGGGACCGAACACCGGGGAGCTGTTTTTT. The full variable domain, rest sourced from reference TRBV7-7 and TRBJ2-2, is GAGVSQSPRYKVTKRGQDVTLRCDPISSHATLYWYQQALGQGPEFLTYFNYEAQPDKSGLPSDRFSAERPEGSISTLTIQRTEQRDSAMYRCASSLQGPNTGELFFGEGSRLTVL.

The gene calls are TRBV6-5 and TRBJ1-2; D remains unclear. This CDR3 has 14 amino acids. The V gene lost 4 bases and the J gene lost 2 bases, with 11 bases spanning the gap. Germline V gene sequence: CDR1 MNHEY, CDR2 SVGAGI. Written as DNA, the CDR3 is TGTGCCAGCAGTTGGCAACAGACAAACTATGGCTACACCTTC. As protein: CASSWQQTNYGYTF.